This T cell receptor beta chain was captured in a study of beta chain features in type 1 diabetes. Study at large: In age, gender and cell yields, patients were similar to healthy donors.

By way of CD45RO/CCR7/CD25/CD127/CD95/CD27, the CD4+ regulatory, stem cell-like memory, central memory and naive cells were sorted. The sequenced template was cDNA made from the entire isolated RNA. Here immunoSEQ multiplex PCR was the method, and the copy in TCRdb shows in-frame clones only, minus some. The sample holds 120,000 to 150,000 clones; about 10% are singletons and the top ten take around 1.2%. With V trimmed by 6 bases and J by 6 bases, 3 bases remained unmatched. Germline CDR1 and CDR2: SEHNR and FQNEAQ (reference sequence). The CDR3 contains 12 residues. The chain has TRBV7-9 and TRBJ2-7; 9 nucleotides match TRBD1. This clonotype was sampled from a young man in good health. Material: naive CD4+ T cells from blood. The CDR3 nucleotides read TGTGCCAGCAGTTGGACAGGGGCCGAGCAGTACTTC. It specifies CASSWTGAEQYF.